The 8 T cell receptor beta chains in this list originate from one sample, sequenced in a study of cytomegalovirus exposure and HLA in healthy donors. Researchers ran the PCR with 60 Vbeta and 13 Jbeta primers. Assay: immunoSEQ multiplex PCR; the TCRdb copy retains only in-frame clones and omits some. The data show 83,000 or so clones, around 81% seen once. Sequenced material: PBMCs. These receptors were obtained from a woman aged 30 to 39 in good health and CMV-seronegative.

This sequence joins TRBV6-1 and TRBJ1-4, with 9 bases matching TRBD1. The CDR3 runs to 16 residues. Germline V lookup: CDR1 MNHNS, CDR2 SASEGT. V lost 4 bases to trimming and J lost 7 bases; unmatched junction nucleotides: 10. CDR3 coding DNA: TGTGCCAGCAGTGGCCTTACAGGGGGCCGAGGTGAAAAACTGTTTTTT. It translates to CASSGLTGGRGEKLFF.

This chain joins TRBV20-1 and TRBJ1-2, with TRBD1 identical over 8 bases. CDR1 and CDR2 (germline): DFQATT, SNEGSKA (reference sequence). The CDR3 is made up of 11 amino acids. Trimming took 5 bases from V and 8 from J; bases not matched to a gene: 4. CDR3 bases: TGCAGTGCTTCACAGGGGGAAGGCTACACCTTC. It translates to CSASQGEGYTF.

The rearrangement joins TRBV5-8 to TRBJ1-5; D not certain. With 2 bases removed from V and 0 bases from J, the gap between germline ends came to 9 bases. CDR3 length: 15 amino acids. Germline assignment: CDR1 SGHTS and CDR2 YDEGEE. The CDR3 sequence: CASSFFPYSNQPQHF. DNA of the CDR3: TGTGCCAGCAGCTTCTTCCCGTATAGCAATCAGCCCCAGCATTTT.

V is TRBV14 and J is TRBJ2-5, with 7 bases that match TRBD1. Germline-derived CDR1 and CDR2 are SGHDN and FVKESK. CDR3 size: 18 residues. V dropped 4 bases and J dropped 1; count of bases not matched to a gene: 15. The CDR3 region is CASSPTGTLGEPQETQYF. DNA of the CDR3: TGTGCCAGCAGCCCGACAGGGACCCTCGGGGAGCCCCAAGAGACCCAGTACTTC.

V and J are TRBV10-3 and TRBJ1-2; no clear D. From germline, CDR1 is ENHRY and CDR2 SYGVKD. The length of the CDR3 is 12 residues. Trimming stripped 8 bases from V and 3 bases from J, with 10 bases between. The CDR3, as DNA: TGTGCCATCGACCGGGAGGACTATGGCTACACCTTC. This sequence encodes CAIDREDYGYTF.

This chain uses TRBV27 with TRBJ2-7, with TRBD1 matching 7 bases. Per the germline V gene, CDR1 is MNHEY and CDR2 is SMNVEV (reference sequence). The CDR3 consists of 15 residues. The V gene end was trimmed by 6 bases and the J gene end by 2 bases; junction bases not matched to a gene: 10. CDR3 in amino acids: CASSRETGRTYEQYF. The CDR3, as DNA: TGTGCCAGCAGCAGAGAGACAGGGAGAACCTACGAGCAGTACTTC.

The J gene is TRBJ1-2, the V gene TRBV11-2, with TRBD1 as a possible D gene (5 bases). The CDR3 is 14 amino acids. Germline V gene sequence: CDR1 SGHAT, CDR2 FQNNGV. Trimming cost V 2 bases and J 6 bases, with 13 bases left between them. This CDR3 is CASSLSGGVNGYTF. The CDR3 nucleotides are TGTGCCAGCAGCTTATCGGGGGGGGTGAATGGCTACACCTTC.

The chain links TRBV11-2 to TRBJ2-1, with 7 bases fitting TRBD2. The CDR3 consists of 15 residues. Germline values: CDR1 SGHAT, CDR2 FQNNGV. J gave up 0 bases and V 2 bases, and 1 base lay outside the gene matches. The CDR3 here is CASSLLAGSYNEQFF. DNA of the CDR3: TGTGCCAGCAGCTTATTAGCGGGCTCCTACAATGAGCAGTTCTTC.